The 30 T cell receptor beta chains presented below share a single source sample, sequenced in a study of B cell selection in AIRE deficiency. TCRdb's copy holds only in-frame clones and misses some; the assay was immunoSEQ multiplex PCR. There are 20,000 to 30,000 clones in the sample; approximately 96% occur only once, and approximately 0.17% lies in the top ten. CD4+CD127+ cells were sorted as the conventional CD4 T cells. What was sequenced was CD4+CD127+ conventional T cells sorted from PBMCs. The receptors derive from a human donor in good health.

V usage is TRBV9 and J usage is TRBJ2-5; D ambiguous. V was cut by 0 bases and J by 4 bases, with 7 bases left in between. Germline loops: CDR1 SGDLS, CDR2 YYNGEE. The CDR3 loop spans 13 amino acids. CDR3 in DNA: TGTGCCAGCAGCGTAGATCGGCCAGAGACCCAGTACTTC. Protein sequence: CASSVDRPETQYF.

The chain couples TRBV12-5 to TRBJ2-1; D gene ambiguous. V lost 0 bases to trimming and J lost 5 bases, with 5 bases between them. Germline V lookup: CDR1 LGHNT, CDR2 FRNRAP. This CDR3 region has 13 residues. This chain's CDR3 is CASGLVDHNEQFF. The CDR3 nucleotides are TGTGCTAGTGGTTTGGTAGATCACAATGAGCAGTTCTTC.

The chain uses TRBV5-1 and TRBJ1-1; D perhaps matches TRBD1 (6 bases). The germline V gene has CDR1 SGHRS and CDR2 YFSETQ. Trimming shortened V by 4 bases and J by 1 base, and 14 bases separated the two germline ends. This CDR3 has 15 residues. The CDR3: CASSQPGAGNTEAFF. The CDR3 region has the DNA TGCGCCAGCAGCCAACCGGGGGCGGGGAACACTGAAGCTTTCTTT.

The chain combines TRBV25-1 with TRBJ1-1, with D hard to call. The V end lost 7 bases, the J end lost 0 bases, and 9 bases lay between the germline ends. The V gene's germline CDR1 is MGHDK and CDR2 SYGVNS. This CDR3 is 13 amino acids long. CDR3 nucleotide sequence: TGTGCCAGCAAGCGGGCGATGAACACTGAAGCTTTCTTT. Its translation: CASKRAMNTEAFF.

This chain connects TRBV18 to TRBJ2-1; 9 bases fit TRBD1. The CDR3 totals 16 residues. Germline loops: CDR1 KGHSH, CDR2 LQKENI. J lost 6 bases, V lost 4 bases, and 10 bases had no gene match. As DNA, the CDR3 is TGTGCCAGCTCACTTACCCCGGGACAGGGACCCAATGAGCAGTTCTTC. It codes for CASSLTPGQGPNEQFF.

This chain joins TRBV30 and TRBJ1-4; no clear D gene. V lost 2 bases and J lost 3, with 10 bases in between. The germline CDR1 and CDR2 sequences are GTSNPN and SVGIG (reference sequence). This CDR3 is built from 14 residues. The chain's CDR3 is CAWSLLGANEKLFF. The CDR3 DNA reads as TGTGCCTGGAGTCTCCTTGGGGCTAATGAAAAACTGTTTTTT.

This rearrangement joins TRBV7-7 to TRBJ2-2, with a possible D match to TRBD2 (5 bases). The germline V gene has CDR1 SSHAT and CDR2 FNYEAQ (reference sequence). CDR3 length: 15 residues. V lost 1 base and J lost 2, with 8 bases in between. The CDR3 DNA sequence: TGTGCCAGCAGCTTAGTCGGGATTAACACCGGGGAGCTGTTTTTT. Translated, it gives CASSLVGINTGELFF.

CDR3 amino acids: CASSTTLGYDEKLFF. Here the CDR3 DNA reads TGTGCCAGCTCAACGACACTCGGATACGATGAAAAACTGTTTTTT. V gene TRBV18 combines with J gene TRBJ1-4; D not certain. The CDR3 contains 15 residues. Deletions cut 5 bases from V and 6 bases from J, with 16 bases between. CDR1 is KGHSH and CDR2 is LQKENI in the germline V gene. The variable domain in full, with the rest retrieved from reference TRBV18 and TRBJ1-4, is NAGVMQNPRHLVRRRGQEARLRCSPMKGHSHVYWYRQLPEEGLKFMVYLQKENIIDESGMPKERFSAEFPKEGPSILRIQQVVRGDSAAYFCASSTTLGYDEKLFFGSGTQLSVL.

The DNA of the CDR3 is TGTGCCAGCAGCTTGTCCAGATTCCAGAACACTGAAGCTTTCTTT. This gives the protein CASSLSRFQNTEAFF. The chain carries TRBV7-8 and TRBJ1-1; D unresolved. Germline V lookup: CDR1 SGHVS, CDR2 FQNEAQ. The ends were cut back, 3 bases at V and 1 base at J, with 12 bases in the middle. The CDR3 has 15 amino acids.

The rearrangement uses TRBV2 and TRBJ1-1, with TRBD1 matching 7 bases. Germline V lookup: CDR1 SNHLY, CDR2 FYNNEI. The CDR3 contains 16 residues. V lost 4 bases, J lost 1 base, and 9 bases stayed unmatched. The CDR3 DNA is TGTGCCAGCAGTGGGGGTTGGGGACAGAAGAACACTGAAGCTTTCTTT. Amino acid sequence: CASSGGWGQKNTEAFF.

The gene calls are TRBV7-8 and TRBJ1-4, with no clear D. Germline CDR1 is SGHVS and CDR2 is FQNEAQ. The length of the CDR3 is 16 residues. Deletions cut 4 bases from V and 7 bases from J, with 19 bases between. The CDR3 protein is CASSYEVGLTSEKLFF. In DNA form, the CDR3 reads TGTGCCAGCAGCTATGAGGTCGGGCTAACAAGTGAAAAACTGTTTTTT.

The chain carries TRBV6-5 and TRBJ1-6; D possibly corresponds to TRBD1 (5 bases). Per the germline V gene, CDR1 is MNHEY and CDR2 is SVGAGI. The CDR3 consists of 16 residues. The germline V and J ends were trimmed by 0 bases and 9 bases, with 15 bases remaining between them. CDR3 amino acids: CASSYSGGARGSPLHF. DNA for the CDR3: TGTGCCAGCAGTTACTCGGGAGGGGCCCGGGGTTCACCCCTCCACTTT.

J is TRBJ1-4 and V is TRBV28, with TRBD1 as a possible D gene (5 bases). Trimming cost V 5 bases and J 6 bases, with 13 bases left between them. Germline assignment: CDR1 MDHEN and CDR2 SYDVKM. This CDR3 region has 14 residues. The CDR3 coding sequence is TGTGCCAGCAGTGATAGGGGCAGGGATGAAAAACTGTTTTTT. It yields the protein CASSDRGRDEKLFF.

Here the CDR3 DNA reads TGTGCCAGCAGCGTAGTGGGAGGCGGACTAATTAATGAAAAACTGTTTTTT. Translating it yields CASSVVGGGLINEKLFF. V gene TRBV7-9 combines with J gene TRBJ1-4; the D is unclear. The CDR3 is made up of 17 amino acids. Germline V gene data show CDR1 as SEHNR and CDR2 as FQNEAQ (reference sequence). With 5 bases removed from V and 4 bases from J, the gap between germline ends came to 20 bases.

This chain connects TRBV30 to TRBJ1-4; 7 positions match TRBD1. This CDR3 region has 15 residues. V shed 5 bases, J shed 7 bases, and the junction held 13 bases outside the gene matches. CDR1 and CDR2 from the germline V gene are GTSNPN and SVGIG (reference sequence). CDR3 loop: CAWGPLRGQGEKLFF. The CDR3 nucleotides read TGTGCCTGGGGACCCTTGAGGGGGCAAGGTGAAAAACTGTTTTTT.

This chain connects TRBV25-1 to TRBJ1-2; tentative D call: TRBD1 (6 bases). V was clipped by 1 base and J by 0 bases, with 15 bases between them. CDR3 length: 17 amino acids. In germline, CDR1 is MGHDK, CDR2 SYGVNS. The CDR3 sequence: CASSESRLQGTNYGYTF. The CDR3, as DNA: TGTGCCAGCAGTGAATCGCGGCTACAGGGAACTAACTATGGCTACACCTTC.

CDR3 in DNA: TGTGCCAGCTCGTCCGGCAGCGGGGGAAACACCGGGGAGCTGTTTTTT. This encodes CASSSGSGGNTGELFF. The chain employs TRBV18 and TRBJ2-2; TRBD2 matches 8 bases. Germline-derived CDR1 and CDR2 are KGHSH and LQKENI. After removal of 6 bases from V and 2 bases from J, the junction contained 8 bases not matched to a gene. The CDR3 runs 16 residues. Full variable domain (missing parts from reference TRBV18 and TRBJ2-2): NAGVMQNPRHLVRRRGQEARLRCSPMKGHSHVYWYRQLPEEGLKFMVYLQKENIIDESGMPKERFSAEFPKEGPSILRIQQVVRGDSAAYFCASSSGSGGNTGELFFGEGSRLTVL.

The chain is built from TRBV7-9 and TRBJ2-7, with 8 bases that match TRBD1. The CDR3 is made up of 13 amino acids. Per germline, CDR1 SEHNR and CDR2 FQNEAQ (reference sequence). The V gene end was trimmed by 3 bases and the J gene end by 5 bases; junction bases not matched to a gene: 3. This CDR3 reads CASSLDRDHEQYF. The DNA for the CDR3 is TGTGCCAGCAGCTTGGACAGGGACCACGAGCAGTACTTC.

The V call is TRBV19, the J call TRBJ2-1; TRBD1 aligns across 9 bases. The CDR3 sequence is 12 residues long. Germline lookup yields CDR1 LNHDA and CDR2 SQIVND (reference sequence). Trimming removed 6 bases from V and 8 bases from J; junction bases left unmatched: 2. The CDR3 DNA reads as TGTGCCAGTAGACACAGGGGGCATGAGCAGTTCTTC. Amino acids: CASRHRGHEQFF.

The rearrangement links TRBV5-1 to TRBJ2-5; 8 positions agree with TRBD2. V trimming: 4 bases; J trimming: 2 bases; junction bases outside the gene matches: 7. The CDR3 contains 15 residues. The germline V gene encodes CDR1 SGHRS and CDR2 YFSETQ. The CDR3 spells CASSIGTSRQETQYF. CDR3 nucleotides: TGCGCCAGCAGCATAGGGACTAGTCGACAAGAGACCCAGTACTTC.

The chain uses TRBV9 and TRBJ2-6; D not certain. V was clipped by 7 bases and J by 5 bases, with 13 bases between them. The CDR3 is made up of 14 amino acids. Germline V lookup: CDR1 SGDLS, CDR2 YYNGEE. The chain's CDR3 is CASFKQSRANVLTF. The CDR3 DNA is TGTGCCAGCTTCAAACAAAGTCGGGCCAACGTCCTGACTTTC.

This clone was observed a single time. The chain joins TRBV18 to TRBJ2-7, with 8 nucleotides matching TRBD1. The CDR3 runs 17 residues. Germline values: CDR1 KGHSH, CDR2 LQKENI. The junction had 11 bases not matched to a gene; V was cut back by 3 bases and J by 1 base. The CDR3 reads CASSPQSLQGVSYEQYF. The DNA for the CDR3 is TGTGCCAGCTCACCCCAATCATTACAGGGGGTTTCCTACGAGCAGTACTTC. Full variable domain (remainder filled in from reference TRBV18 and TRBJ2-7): NAGVMQNPRHLVRRRGQEARLRCSPMKGHSHVYWYRQLPEEGLKFMVYLQKENIIDESGMPKERFSAEFPKEGPSILRIQQVVRGDSAAYFCASSPQSLQGVSYEQYFGPGTRLTVT.

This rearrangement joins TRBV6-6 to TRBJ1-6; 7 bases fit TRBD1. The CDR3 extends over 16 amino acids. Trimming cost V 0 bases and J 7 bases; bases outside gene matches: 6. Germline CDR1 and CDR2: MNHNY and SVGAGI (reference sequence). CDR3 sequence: CASSYSTGLGNSPLHF. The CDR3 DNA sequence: TGTGCCAGCAGTTACTCGACAGGGTTGGGGAATTCACCCCTCCACTTT.

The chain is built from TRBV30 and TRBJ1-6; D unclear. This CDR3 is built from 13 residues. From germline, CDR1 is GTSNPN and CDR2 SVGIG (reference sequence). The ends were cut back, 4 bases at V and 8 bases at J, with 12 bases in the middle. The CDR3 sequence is CAWTGRSDSPLHF. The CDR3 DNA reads TGTGCCTGGACTGGCCGGTCTGATTCACCCCTCCACTTT.

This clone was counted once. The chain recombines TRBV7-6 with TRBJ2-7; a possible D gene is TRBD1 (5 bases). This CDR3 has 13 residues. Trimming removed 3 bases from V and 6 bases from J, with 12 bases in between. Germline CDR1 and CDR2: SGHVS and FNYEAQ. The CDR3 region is CASSLKQDLEQYF. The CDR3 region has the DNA TGTGCCAGCAGCTTGAAACAGGATCTCGAGCAGTACTTC.

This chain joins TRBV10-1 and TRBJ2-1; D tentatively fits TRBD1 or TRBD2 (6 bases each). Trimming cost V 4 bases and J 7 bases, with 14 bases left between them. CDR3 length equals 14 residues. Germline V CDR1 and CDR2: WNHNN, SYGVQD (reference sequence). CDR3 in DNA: TGCGCCAGCAGTGGGGGGGCGCCCAGGAATGAGCAGTTCTTC. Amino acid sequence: CASSGGAPRNEQFF.

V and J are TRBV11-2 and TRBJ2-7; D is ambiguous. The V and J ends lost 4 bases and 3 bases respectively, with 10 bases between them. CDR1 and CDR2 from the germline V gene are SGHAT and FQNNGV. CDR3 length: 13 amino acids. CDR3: CASSSSIVYEQYF. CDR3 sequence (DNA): TGTGCCAGCAGCTCCTCAATTGTCTACGAGCAGTACTTC.

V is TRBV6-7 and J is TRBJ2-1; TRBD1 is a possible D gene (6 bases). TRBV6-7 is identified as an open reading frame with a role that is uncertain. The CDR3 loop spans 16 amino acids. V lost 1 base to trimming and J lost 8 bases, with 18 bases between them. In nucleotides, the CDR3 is TGTGCCAGCAGTTACTGGGACACCCATGGGGGATATGAGCAGTTCTTC. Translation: CASSYWDTHGGYEQFF.

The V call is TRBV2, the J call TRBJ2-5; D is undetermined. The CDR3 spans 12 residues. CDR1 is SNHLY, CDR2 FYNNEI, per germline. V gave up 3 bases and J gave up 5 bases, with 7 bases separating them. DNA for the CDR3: TGTGCCAGCAGTGAGTCTGGGGAGACCCAGTACTTC. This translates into CASSESGETQYF.

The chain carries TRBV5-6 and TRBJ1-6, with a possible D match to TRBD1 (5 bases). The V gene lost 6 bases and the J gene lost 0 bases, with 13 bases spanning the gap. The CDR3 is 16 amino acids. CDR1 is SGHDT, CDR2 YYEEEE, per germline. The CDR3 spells CASTRGGSSYNSPLHF. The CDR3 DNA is TGTGCCAGCACCCGGGGGGGAAGCTCCTATAATTCACCCCTCCACTTT.